This T cell receptor beta chain is drawn from a study of T cells after posttransplantation cyclophosphamide. This clone was seen many times. The method was immunoSEQ multiplex PCR; TCRdb's version includes in-frame clones alone and lacks a portion of them. The data show over 25,000 clones, with none appearing a single time. V lost 4 bases, J lost 8 bases, and 5 bases stayed unmatched. This CDR3 spans 14 amino acids. Looked up from germline, CDR1 is SGHDN and CDR2 is FVKESK. The sample consisted of PBMCs. This chain connects TRBV14 to TRBJ1-6; 7 positions match TRBD1. The sequence was obtained from a woman aged 55-69 years in good health, CMV-negative, and a related stem cell transplant donor. CDR3 bases: TGTGCCAGCAGCCCAACAGGGGTACATTCACCCCTCCACTTT. This translates into CASSPTGVHSPLHF.